The rows below give T cell receptor beta chains drawn from one sample of a study of CD4+ T cells in melanoma. Repertoires were generated with immunoSEQ multiplex PCR, while TCRdb's copy carries only in-frame clones and drops some. Counted here are 13,000 to 15,000 clones, under 80% occurring once; the ten biggest clones make up roughly a tenth. The sequencing sample was made of cells from a culture (not recorded whether cultured in vitro). The receptors come from a human donor with melanoma. The CDR3 runs from the conserved cysteine through the conserved F or W. A D gene is named only where the DNA matches it firmly. For some rows the clone size is stated as once, few or many, or as a class when expanded; others skip it.

>13|-|-|TRBV4-1|TRBJ2-7
TGCGCCAGCAGCCAAGGAGAGGAGCGCGAGCAGTACTTC
CASSQGEEREQYF
>11|-|once|TRBV29-1|TRBJ1-1
TGCAGCGTTGTTTTGGGGATTGAAGCTTTCTTT
CSVVLGIEAFF
>17|TRBD1|-|TRBV11-3|TRBJ2-4
TGTGCCAGCAGCTTAGACAGGGGGCGCAGTGCCAAAAACATTCAGTACTTC
CASSLDRGRSAKNIQYF
>14|TRBD2|-|TRBV2|TRBJ2-1
TGTGCCAGCAGGCTAGCGGCAACTTACAATGAGCAGTTCTTC
CASRLAATYNEQFF
>15|TRBD2|-|TRBV7-2|TRBJ2-3
TGTGCCAGCAGCTGGGGTAGCGGGCGCACAGATACGCAGTATTTT
CASSWGSGRTDTQYF
>15|-|-|TRBV29-1|TRBJ2-3
TGCAGCGTCAGTTTGCAGGGATTTAGCACAGATACGCAGTATTTT
CSVSLQGFSTDTQYF
>15|-|-|TRBV19|TRBJ1-2
TGTGCCAGTAGTATACAGTTCGGCGGGAACTATGGCTACACCTTC
CASSIQFGGNYGYTF
>16|-|-|TRBV30|TRBJ2-2
TGTGCCTGGAGTGTACAAGGACAGTGGAACACCGGGGAGCTGTTTTTT
CAWSVQGQWNTGELFF
>15|-|-|TRBV5-5|TRBJ2-3
TGTGCCAGCAGCTTGACGGGGGACTCCACAGATACGCAGTATTTT
CASSLTGDSTDTQYF
>13|-|few|TRBV18|TRBJ1-1
TGTGCCAGCTCATATGACAGGTCCACTGAAGCTTTCTTT
CASSYDRSTEAFF
>14|-|-|TRBV2|TRBJ1-6
TGTGCCAGCAGTGAAAGGTGGGGTAATTCACCCCTCCACTTT
CASSERWGNSPLHF
>15|TRBD1|-|TRBV6-1|TRBJ1-6
TGTGCCAGCAGTCCGACCGGGACAGCGCCTTCACCCCTCCACTTT
CASSPTGTAPSPLHF
>14|-|-|TRBV6-1|TRBJ1-1
TGTGCCAGCAGTGACGACAGGCGGAACACTGAAGCTTTCTTT
CASSDDRRNTEAFF
>14|TRBD1|-|TRBV5-1|TRBJ1-1
TGCGCCAGCAGCCCGGGACAGATGAACACTGAAGCTTTCTTT
CASSPGQMNTEAFF
>16|TRBD2|few|TRBV18|TRBJ2-5
TGTGCCAGCTCACCACCGGCGGGGGGGTTTCAAGAGACCCAGTACTTC
CASSPPAGGFQETQYF
>15|-|-|TRBV30|TRBJ1-4
TGTGCCTGGAGTCTGACCGGGGGCCTCGAGCAAAAACTGTTTTTT
CAWSLTGGLEQKLFF
>14|-|-|TRBV10-2|TRBJ1-4
TGCGCCAGCAGGCCTCAATGGGCCAATGAAAAACTGTTTTTT
CASRPQWANEKLFF
>18|-|-|TRBV15|TRBJ1-6
TGTGCCACCAGCAGAGATAGTGGAACGGGCAGGGGCGTTTCACCCCTCCACTTT
CATSRDSGTGRGVSPLHF
>14|-|-|TRBV19|TRBJ1-4
TGTGCCAGTAGTAAGACGGCTCGGAGTGAAAAACTGTTTTTT
CASSKTARSEKLFF
>14|-|-|TRBV11-2|TRBJ2-2
TGTGCCAGCAAAGGACAGCCGAGCACCGGGGAGCTGTTTTTT
CASKGQPSTGELFF
>15|-|-|TRBV27|TRBJ1-1
TGTGCCAGCAGTTTGGGGGCAGGGTTGAGCACTGAAGCTTTCTTT
CASSLGAGLSTEAFF
>15|-|-|TRBV6-6|TRBJ2-2
TGTGCCAGCAGTTACTTTACAGGGAACACCGGGGAGCTGTTTTTT
CASSYFTGNTGELFF
>13|-|-|TRBV5-1|TRBJ2-5
TGCGCCAGCAGCTTCTCCGAGGGGGAGACCCAGTACTTC
CASSFSEGETQYF
>17|-|medium-sized|TRBV7-9|TRBJ1-1
TGTGCCAGCAGCGGATATTCAGGTACAGGGATCGGGGCTGAAGCTTTCTTT
CASSGYSGTGIGAEAFF
>11|-|few|TRBV11-2|TRBJ2-1
TGTGCCAGCAGCTTAGGTGGGGTAGGGTTCTTC
CASSLGGVGFF
>13|-|-|TRBV7-9|TRBJ1-1
TGTGCCAGCAGCCCTCACAGGGAAACTGAAGCTTTCTTT
CASSPHRETEAFF
>14|-|-|TRBV6-5|TRBJ1-2
TGTGCCAGCAGTCCTTGGACACCTAACTATGGCTACACCTTC
CASSPWTPNYGYTF
>12|TRBD2|-|TRBV12-5|TRBJ2-1
TGTGCTAGTGGGGGACTAGTTTCTGCTCAGTTCTTC
CASGGLVSAQFF
>12|-|-|TRBV7-3|TRBJ2-3
TGTGCCAGCAGCCCAGGGGCAGATACGCAGTATTTT
CASSPGADTQYF
>14|-|-|TRBV6-5|TRBJ1-6
TGTGCCAGCAGTTACCGGGACCTTAATTCACCCCTCCACTTT
CASSYRDLNSPLHF
>15|TRBD2|-|TRBV4-2|TRBJ2-5
TGTGCCAGCAGCCTCACGTGGCGGGGGCAAGAGACCCAGTACTTC
CASSLTWRGQETQYF
>14|-|-|TRBV6-6|TRBJ1-2
TGTGCCAGCAGTTACTCGTACTCGGACTATGGCTACACCTTC
CASSYSYSDYGYTF
>16|TRBD2|-|TRBV11-3|TRBJ2-3
TGTGCCAGCAGCTTCGGTCTAGCGGGGGACACAGATACGCAGTATTTT
CASSFGLAGDTDTQYF
>17|TRBD2|once|TRBV9|TRBJ2-1
TGTGCCAGCAGCCTCGGACTAGCGGGTCCGAGTCTCGATGAGCAGTTCTTC
CASSLGLAGPSLDEQFF
>19|TRBD1|-|TRBV7-9|TRBJ1-4
TGTGCCAGCAGCTTACCGGGACAGAGGACAATGGTGACTAATGAAAAACTGTTTTTT
CASSLPGQRTMVTNEKLFF
>14|TRBD2|-|TRBV6-5|TRBJ2-1
TGTGCCAGCAGTAGACTAGCGGGGCCCAATGAGCAGTTCTTC
CASSRLAGPNEQFF
>14|TRBD2|few|TRBV5-1|TRBJ2-1
TGCGCCAGCAGCTTGGTGGGGGGGTTGAATGAGCAGTTCTTC
CASSLVGGLNEQFF
>13|-|-|TRBV5-6|TRBJ2-5
TGTGCCAGCAGCTTGTACAGTAAAGAGACCCAGTACTTC
CASSLYSKETQYF
>13|-|-|TRBV11-2|TRBJ2-1
TGTGCCAGCAGCGTCACAGGGATCAATGAGCAGTTCTTC
CASSVTGINEQFF
>16|-|-|TRBV5-1|TRBJ2-1
TGCGCCAGCAGCTTGATGCCGGGACTGACCTACAATGAGCAGTTCTTC
CASSLMPGLTYNEQFF
>15|-|once|TRBV5-6|TRBJ1-4
TGTGCCAGCAGCCTCAGAGGACAGCTGAATGAAAAACTGTTTTTT
CASSLRGQLNEKLFF
>14|-|once|TRBV15|TRBJ2-7
TGTGCCACCAGCAGAGATCGGGCACACTACGAGCAGTACTTC
CATSRDRAHYEQYF
>16|TRBD1|few|TRBV4-2|TRBJ1-1
TGTGCCAGCAGCCCGCGGACAGGGGGCGTATTCACTGAAGCTTTCTTT
CASSPRTGGVFTEAFF
>15|-|-|TRBV7-8|TRBJ1-6
TGTGCCAGCAGCTTAGCGTTCCGGGAAAATTCACCCCTCCACTTT
CASSLAFRENSPLHF
>16|-|-|TRBV19|TRBJ1-2
TGTGCCAGTAGTATGGTGGCAGGGCGAACCAACTATGGCTACACCTTC
CASSMVAGRTNYGYTF
>13|-|-|TRBV11-2|TRBJ2-1
TGTGCCAGCAGGCCGCCAGCCTACAATGAGCAGTTCTTC
CASRPPAYNEQFF
>15|-|-|TRBV6-1|TRBJ1-5
TGTGCCACCCACAATTACAGTGGGCGGAATCAGCCCCAGCATTTT
CATHNYSGRNQPQHF
>13|-|-|TRBV2|TRBJ1-1
TGTGCCAGCAACGTTGGTGTGTACACTGAAGCTTTCTTT
CASNVGVYTEAFF
>18|-|-|TRBV9|TRBJ2-3
TGTGCCAGCAGCGTAGCGGGTTGGGGGGCACCCAGCACAGATACGCAGTATTTT
CASSVAGWGAPSTDTQYF
>18|-|-|TRBV4-2|TRBJ1-6
TGTGCCAGCAGCCAAGATAGGCACAGTGTCGGATATAATTCACCCCTCCACTTT
CASSQDRHSVGYNSPLHF
>13|-|-|TRBV6-6|TRBJ2-7
TGTGCCAGCAGTCGGGACCGCAACTACGAGCAGTACTTC
CASSRDRNYEQYF
>17|TRBD2|-|TRBV4-2|TRBJ2-2
TGTGCCAGCAGCCAAGAGCCAAGCGGGGGGGACACCGGGGAGCTGTTTTTT
CASSQEPSGGDTGELFF